Below, 17 T cell receptor beta chains from the same sample are listed, as sequenced in a study of cytomegalovirus exposure and HLA in healthy donors. This PCR relied on a set of 60 Vbeta primers and 13 Jbeta primers. The data were produced by immunoSEQ multiplex PCR, yet TCRdb's version contains in-frame clones alone and is incomplete. In the table there are 30,000 to 40,000 clones, nearly 70% of which are singletons. Sequenced: PBMCs. These receptors were obtained from a man aged 30 to 45 in good health and CMV-seronegative.

The chain joins TRBV2 to TRBJ2-1; 7 bases agree with TRBD2. J gave up 0 bases and V 5 bases, and 10 bases lay outside the gene matches. CDR1 is SNHLY, CDR2 FYNNEI, per germline. There are 17 residues in the CDR3. CDR3 in DNA: TGTGCCAGCAGTATGGGGGGGAGCACGAGCTCCTACAATGAGCAGTTCTTC. It encodes CASSMGGSTSSYNEQFF.

The rearrangement joins TRBV18 to TRBJ2-7, with 7 positions matching TRBD1. Per the germline V gene, CDR1 is KGHSH and CDR2 is LQKENI. The CDR3 runs to 16 residues. V trimming: 3 bases; J trimming: 7 bases; junction bases outside the gene matches: 15. The CDR3 loop reads CASSPAGTASTREQYF. CDR3 nucleotides: TGTGCCAGCTCACCCGCCGGGACAGCATCTACTAGGGAGCAGTACTTC.

This rearrangement joins TRBV1 to TRBJ2-7; TRBD1, the table's D call, lacks a check against the DNA. TRBV1 is annotated as a pseudogene. The CDR3 has 14 residues. CDR3 bases: TGCACCAGCAGCCGAGACAAGGGACATGGAGAGCAGTACTTC. Translated: CTSSRDKGHGEQYF.

This rearrangement joins TRBV29-1 to TRBJ1-4; TRBD1 might be the D (6 bases). The germline V and J ends were trimmed by 5 bases and 6 bases, with 13 bases remaining between them. From germline, CDR1 is SQVTM and CDR2 ANQGSEA. The CDR3 contains 13 residues. CDR3 DNA sequence: TGCAGCGTTCGCACTGGGGGCGATGAAAAACTGTTTTTT. Translating gives CSVRTGGDEKLFF.

The CDR3 DNA reads TGTGCCAGCAGTTACTCGACCGGACAGGCCTCCTACGAGCAGTACTTC. This codes for CASSYSTGQASYEQYF. The chain uses TRBV6-5 and TRBJ2-7; 7 nucleotides agree with TRBD1. V trimming: 0 bases; J trimming: 0 bases; junction bases outside the gene matches: 5. Germline CDR1 reads MNHEY; CDR2 reads SVGAGI. The CDR3 covers 16 residues.

The chain carries TRBV11-2 and TRBJ2-7, with D possibly matching TRBD2 (6 bases). This CDR3 comprises 13 residues. Trimming removed 2 bases at V and 6 bases at J, with 11 bases between. Germline V gene data show CDR1 as SGHAT and CDR2 as FQNNGV. The CDR3 loop is CASSLPGVGEQYF. CDR3 bases: TGTGCCAGCAGCTTACCGGGGGTAGGCGAGCAGTACTTC.

The chain recombines TRBV6-5 with TRBJ1-1; 9 bases are a match to TRBD1. The CDR3 totals 13 residues. Germline CDR1 MNHEY, CDR2 SVGAGI. Trimming at V came to 5 bases and at J to 7 bases, leaving 5 bases not matched to a gene. This chain's CDR3 is CASSRTGGYEAFF. Written as DNA, the CDR3 is TGTGCCAGCAGTCGCACAGGGGGCTATGAAGCTTTCTTT.

The sample holds a few counts of this clone. The J gene is TRBJ1-4, the V gene TRBV5-1; a weak D match, TRBD1 (5 bases). The CDR3 has 14 residues. Per germline, CDR1 SGHRS and CDR2 YFSETQ. Trimming pared 0 bases from V and 7 bases from J, leaving 10 bases between. The CDR3 region is CASSLEGAGEKLFF. CDR3 DNA sequence: TGCGCCAGCAGCTTGGAAGGGGCTGGTGAAAAACTGTTTTTT.

This clone occurred a few times. The DNA for the CDR3 is TGTGCCAGCAGTTTCACTAGACAGGGTTCCACTGAAGCTTTCTTT. Protein: CASSFTRQGSTEAFF. This chain links TRBV28 with TRBJ1-1, with 7 nucleotides matching TRBD1. Unmatched junction bases numbered 8, after V lost 3 bases and J lost 4 bases. Germline values: CDR1 MDHEN, CDR2 SYDVKM. The CDR3 extends over 15 amino acids.

The V and J genes are TRBV25-1 and TRBJ2-7, with D perhaps matching TRBD2 (6 bases). CDR1 and CDR2 (germline): MGHDK, SYGVNS. The CDR3 runs to 15 residues. V shed 4 bases and J shed 6 bases, with 19 bases lying between them. CDR3 sequence reads: CASSVHRDSLGEQYF. In DNA, the CDR3 is TGTGCCAGCAGTGTCCACCGGGACTCCTTAGGCGAGCAGTACTTC.

This chain's CDR3 is CASAPGAQGETQYF. The CDR3 nucleotides read TGTGCCAGCGCGCCGGGGGCACAGGGGGAGACCCAGTACTTC. The chain combines TRBV6-1 with TRBJ2-5; D is possibly TRBD1 (7 bases). Germline lookup yields CDR1 MNHNS and CDR2 SASEGT. V was shortened by 8 bases and J by 5 bases, with 18 bases between the two germline ends. The CDR3 covers 14 residues.

The chain has TRBV15 and TRBJ2-3; 7 bases agree with TRBD1. V trimming: 3 bases; J trimming: 3 bases; junction bases outside the gene matches: 6. In germline, CDR1 is LNHNV, CDR2 YYDKDF (reference sequence). CDR3 length: 15 residues. The DNA for the CDR3 is TGTGCCACCAGCAGGAACCCGGGACAGACAGATACGCAGTATTTT. Amino acid sequence: CATSRNPGQTDTQYF. The entire variable domain, with the rest obtained from reference TRBV15 and TRBJ2-3, is as follows: DAMVIQNPRYQVTQFGKPVTLSCSQTLNHNVMYWYQQKSSQAPKLLFHYYDKDFNNEADTPDNFQSRRPNTSFCFLDIRSPGLGDTAMYLCATSRNPGQTDTQYFGPGTRLTVL.

The rearrangement links TRBV4-3 to TRBJ2-5; D remains ambiguous. CDR3 size: 16 residues. Trimming removed 0 bases from V and 4 bases from J, with 15 bases in between. Germline V CDR1 and CDR2: LGHNA, YSLEER. The CDR3 loop is CASSQEYVVAGETQYF. The CDR3, as DNA: TGCGCCAGCAGCCAAGAGTATGTTGTCGCCGGAGAGACCCAGTACTTC.

This clone was seen only once. The CDR3 spells CASSFGTSGYNEQFF. The CDR3 DNA reads as TGTGCCAGCAGTTTCGGGACTAGCGGTTACAATGAGCAGTTCTTC. The chain has TRBV28 and TRBJ2-1; 11 positions match TRBD2. CDR1 MDHEN and CDR2 SYDVKM come from the germline V gene. Trimming at V came to 3 bases and at J to 4 bases, leaving 2 bases not matched to a gene. CDR3 length: 15 amino acids.

V gene TRBV2 combines with J gene TRBJ1-1; 7 bases are shared with TRBD1. The CDR3 runs 14 residues. V shed 7 bases, J shed 0 bases, and the junction held 5 bases outside the gene matches. CDR1 is SNHLY and CDR2 is FYNNEI in the germline V gene. DNA of the CDR3: TGTGCCAGCAACTTACAGGGGATGAACACTGAAGCTTTCTTT. Its translation: CASNLQGMNTEAFF.

This clone was observed a few times. This chain uses TRBV7-2 with TRBJ1-5, with no clear D. CDR1 SGHTA and CDR2 FQGNSA come from the germline V gene. The CDR3 extends over 14 amino acids. V was cut by 5 bases and J by 0 bases, with 8 bases left in between. CDR3 sequence reads: CASSRPYSNQPQHF. CDR3 DNA: TGTGCCAGCAGCCGTCCTTATAGCAATCAGCCCCAGCATTTT.

The chain combines TRBV5-1 with TRBJ2-3; TRBD2 might be the D (6 bases). Germline CDR1 reads SGHRS; CDR2 reads YFSETQ. V was shortened by 0 bases and J by 2 bases, with 13 bases between the two germline ends. The CDR3 length is 16 residues. The CDR3 reads CASSLVSGLATDTQYF. Here the CDR3 DNA reads TGCGCCAGCAGCTTGGTTTCGGGACTGGCCACAGATACGCAGTATTTT.